This entry describes one T cell receptor beta chain. These data belong to a study of T cell responses to AZD1222 COVID-19 vaccine. Profiled with immunoSEQ multiplex PCR; TCRdb holds only in-frame clones, not every one. The sample shows around 170,000 clones, under 95% of them seen only once. CDR1 is LGHNT, CDR2 FRNRAP, per germline. Trimming removed 0 bases at V and 4 bases at J, with 10 bases between. The CDR3 length is 15 residues. The chain has TRBV12-5 and TRBJ1-3; D remains unclear. The sequenced sample was peripheral blood, obtained on day 0 of AZD1222 vaccination. The clonotype comes from an adult in good health. The CDR3 loop is CASGLVPGNGNTIYF. CDR3 bases: TGTGCTAGTGGTTTGGTACCGGGAAACGGAAACACCATATATTTT.